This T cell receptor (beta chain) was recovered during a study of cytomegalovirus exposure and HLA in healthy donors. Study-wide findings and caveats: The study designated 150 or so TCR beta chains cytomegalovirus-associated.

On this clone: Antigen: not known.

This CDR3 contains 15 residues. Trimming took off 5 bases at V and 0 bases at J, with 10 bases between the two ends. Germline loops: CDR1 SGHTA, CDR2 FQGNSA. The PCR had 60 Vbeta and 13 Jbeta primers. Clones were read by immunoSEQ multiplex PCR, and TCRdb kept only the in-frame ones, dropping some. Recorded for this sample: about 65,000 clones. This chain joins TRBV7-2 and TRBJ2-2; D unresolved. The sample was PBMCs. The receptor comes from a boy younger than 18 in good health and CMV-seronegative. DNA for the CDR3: TGTGCCAGCAGCCGCTACCGAGCGAACACCGGGGAGCTGTTTTTT. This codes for CASSRYRANTGELFF. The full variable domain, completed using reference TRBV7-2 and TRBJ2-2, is GAGVSQSPSNKVTEKGKDVELRCDPISGHTALYWYRQSLGQGLEFLIYFQGNSAPDKSGLPSDRFSAERTGGSVSTLTIQRTQQEDSAVYLCASSRYRANTGELFFGEGSRLTVL.